The 3 T cell receptor beta chains presented below share a single source sample, sequenced in a study of cytomegalovirus exposure and HLA in healthy donors. It was with 60 Vbeta and 13 Jbeta primers that the PCR ran. The data were produced by immunoSEQ multiplex PCR, yet TCRdb's version contains in-frame clones alone and is incomplete. Among around 190,000 clones listed, just under 80% were seen once. Source material: PBMCs. These receptors were obtained from a female donor in good health and CMV-seronegative.

V is TRBV30 and J is TRBJ1-1, with 12 bases fitting TRBD1. The CDR3 sequence is 13 residues long. Germline CDR1 reads GTSNPN; CDR2 reads SVGIG (reference sequence). The J segment lost 10 bases and the V segment lost 4 bases, leaving 7 bases of the junction unmatched. The CDR3 region is CAWMGQGADRAFF. The CDR3 nucleotides are TGTGCCTGGATGGGACAGGGGGCGGATCGAGCTTTCTTT.

The chain couples TRBV30 to TRBJ2-2, with D perhaps matching TRBD2 (6 bases). Germline CDR1 reads GTSNPN; CDR2 reads SVGIG (reference sequence). V shed 0 bases and J shed 4 bases, with 9 bases lying between them. The CDR3 is 14 amino acids. The CDR3 region is CAWSVLAGTGELFF. The DNA for the CDR3 is TGTGCCTGGAGTGTACTAGCCGGCACCGGGGAGCTGTTTTTT.

This rearrangement joins TRBV5-1 to TRBJ1-2; 10 bases line up with TRBD1. The CDR3 loop spans 15 amino acids. Germline V lookup: CDR1 SGHRS, CDR2 YFSETQ. The V gene end was trimmed by 4 bases and the J gene end by 4 bases; junction bases not matched to a gene: 7. CDR3 sequence: CASSARQGAIYGYTF. DNA of the CDR3: TGCGCCAGCAGCGCAAGACAGGGGGCGATCTATGGCTACACCTTC. Full variable domain (remainder filled in from reference TRBV5-1 and TRBJ1-2): KAGVTQTPRYLIKTRGQQVTLSCSPISGHRSVSWYQQTPGQGLQFLFEYFSETQRNKGNFPGRFSGRQFSNSRSEMNVSTLELGDSALYLCASSARQGAIYGYTFGSGTRLTVV.